These T cell receptor beta chains were read from a single sample in a study of cytomegalovirus exposure and HLA in healthy donors. Only in-frame clones appear in the TCRdb table, and some are missing; sequencing was by immunoSEQ multiplex PCR. This sample yields 90,000 to 100,000 clones, of which approximately 71% are seen a single time; roughly 2.6% belongs to the top ten. The material sequenced was PBMCs. Receptors were obtained from a man aged 50-60 years in good health and CMV-seronegative. Both conserved end residues are part of each CDR3. The D gene is left open where the match is weak. Some rows have no size entry. The others give once, few or many, or a class for an expanded clone.

V	D	size	J	CDR3	DNA
TRBV4-1	.	.	TRBJ2-7	CASSQDRGTPQGF	TGCGCCAGCAGCCAAGACCGAGGGACTCCACAAGGGTTT
TRBV6-6	TRBD1	few	TRBJ2-7	CASTYLGTAYEQYF	TGTGCCAGCACCTACTTGGGGACAGCCTACGAGCAGTACTTC
TRBV5-1	TRBD1	.	TRBJ2-5	CASSPEGQSQETQYF	TGCGCCAGCAGCCCTGAGGGACAGAGTCAAGAGACCCAGTACTTC
TRBV27	TRBD2	.	TRBJ2-1	CASRNLAGPNEQFF	TGTGCCAGCAGGAATCTAGCGGGGCCCAATGAGCAGTTCTTC
TRBV10-3	TRBD1	.	TRBJ1-2	CAISYIPTGDSGYGYTF	TGTGCCATCAGCTACATTCCGACAGGGGACTCTGGATATGGCTACACCTTC
TRBV9	TRBD1	.	TRBJ2-7	CASSVGGLGDRGHEQYF	TGTGCCAGCAGCGTAGGAGGGTTAGGGGACAGGGGGCACGAGCAGTACTTC
TRBV2	TRBD1	.	TRBJ1-4	CASRNVQGFNEKLFF	TGTGCCAGCAGGAACGTACAGGGGTTTAATGAAAAACTGTTTTTT
TRBV4-3	TRBD2	few	TRBJ2-3	CASSQGGLAGAGDTQYF	TGCGCCAGCAGCCAAGGAGGACTAGCGGGGGCCGGAGATACGCAGTATTTT
TRBV5-4	TRBD2	few	TRBJ2-3	CASSLYAGGRADTQYF	TGTGCCAGCAGCTTGTACGCGGGGGGTAGGGCAGATACGCAGTATTTT
TRBV9	TRBD2	.	TRBJ2-7	CASSVAGGDAQYF	TGTGCCAGCAGCGTAGCTGGGGGGGACGCGCAGTACTTC
TRBV25-1	TRBD1	.	TRBJ2-5	CASSAHRGRGETQYF	TGTGCCAGCAGTGCCCACAGGGGGCGCGGGGAGACCCAGTACTTC
TRBV9	.	.	TRBJ2-3	CASSGDSSTDTQYF	TGTGCCAGCAGCGGGGACTCTTCCACAGATACGCAGTATTTT
TRBV5-4	TRBD2	.	TRBJ2-5	CASSLKGAGEETQYF	TGTGCCAGCAGCTTGAAGGGAGCGGGAGAGGAGACCCAGTACTTC
TRBV5-1	TRBD2	.	TRBJ2-3	CASSQLTSGGLTDTQYF	TGCGCCAGCAGCCAATTGACTAGCGGGGGGTTAACAGATACGCAGTATTTT
TRBV7-9	.	.	TRBJ2-5	CASSLEFGGRETQYF	TGTGCCAGCAGCTTAGAGTTTGGGGGCCGAGAGACCCAGTACTTC
TRBV7-6	.	few	TRBJ1-4	CASSQGLSQGEKLFF	TGTGCCAGCAGCCAGGGGTTATCTCAAGGGGAAAAACTGTTTTTT
TRBV7-7	TRBD2	.	TRBJ2-1	CASSSGGVAGVLEQFF	TGTGCTAGCAGCTCAGGGGGGGTAGCGGGAGTTCTAGAGCAGTTCTTC
TRBV30	.	.	TRBJ2-1	CAWGESSYNEQFF	TGTGCCTGGGGGGAGAGCTCCTACAATGAGCAGTTCTTC
TRBV7-9	TRBD1	.	TRBJ2-2	CASSLGQGAGELFF	TGTGCCAGCAGCCTCGGACAGGGGGCCGGGGAGCTGTTTTTT
TRBV5-1	.	.	TRBJ2-5	CASSLLLRGNPKTQYF	TGCGCCAGCAGCTTATTATTGAGGGGGAATCCCAAGACCCAGTACTTC
TRBV30	.	.	TRBJ1-6	CAWSVGRGNSPLHF	TGTGCCTGGAGTGTGGGCAGGGGTAATTCACCCCTCCACTTT
TRBV19	TRBD1	once	TRBJ1-5	CASSIGWTGYQPQHF	TGTGCCAGTAGTATAGGATGGACAGGTTATCAGCCCCAGCATTTT
TRBV11-1	TRBD2	few	TRBJ2-2	CASSIAGEATGELFF	TGTGCCAGCAGCATAGCGGGAGAGGCAACCGGGGAGCTGTTTTTT
TRBV9	.	few	TRBJ2-1	CASSVEGDTEQFF	TGTGCCAGCAGCGTAGAAGGGGACACTGAGCAGTTCTTC
TRBV4-2	.	few	TRBJ1-2	CASSQDPPPEGRGYTF	TGTGCCAGCAGCCAAGATCCACCGCCTGAGGGCCGTGGCTACACCTTC
TRBV7-2	TRBD1	.	TRBJ1-1	CASSFTGGGTEAFF	TGTGCCAGCAGCTTCACAGGGGGCGGCACTGAAGCTTTCTTT
TRBV5-1	.	few	TRBJ2-6	CASSLSLSGANVLTF	TGCGCCAGCAGCTTGTCCCTTTCTGGGGCCAACGTCCTGACTTTC
TRBV6-5	.	once	TRBJ1-2	CASSNYGPRGGYTF	TGTGCCAGCAGTAATTACGGCCCGCGGGGTGGCTACACCTTC
TRBV15	.	.	TRBJ2-5	CATSRVIAEETQYF	TGTGCCACCAGCAGAGTGATAGCAGAAGAGACCCAGTACTTC
TRBV5-1	TRBD1	.	TRBJ1-1	CASSLTGGNTEAFF	TGCGCCAGCAGCTTGACAGGGGGGAACACTGAAGCTTTCTTT
TRBV15	.	few	TRBJ2-7	CATSRAGQGLSSYEQYF	TGTGCCACCAGCAGAGCTGGTCAGGGCCTCAGCTCCTACGAGCAGTACTTC
TRBV6-6	TRBD1	few	TRBJ1-1	CASRLTGDTEAFF	TGTGCCAGCAGATTAACAGGGGACACTGAAGCTTTCTTT
TRBV2	.	.	TRBJ2-4	CASSMETKNIQYF	TGTGCCAGCAGTATGGAGACCAAAAACATTCAGTACTTC
TRBV2	.	.	TRBJ1-6	CASSEGQSLLNPLHF	TGTGCCAGCAGTGAAGGACAGAGCCTTTTGAATCCCCTCCACTTT
TRBV28	.	few	TRBJ1-1	CAASDSSNTEAFF	TGTGCCGCCTCGGACAGCTCAAACACTGAAGCTTTCTTT
TRBV5-8	.	few	TRBJ1-1	CASSFQGLGGNTEAFF	TGTGCCAGCAGCTTTCAGGGACTAGGGGGTAACACTGAAGCTTTCTTT
TRBV5-1	.	.	TRBJ1-1	CASSYKGGDTEAFF	TGCGCCAGCAGCTACAAGGGAGGGGACACTGAAGCTTTCTTT
TRBV2	.	.	TRBJ1-1	CASSDTPTGNTEAFF	TGTGCCAGCAGTGACACCCCGACTGGGAACACTGAAGCTTTCTTT
TRBV4-3	TRBD2	.	TRBJ2-3	CASSQKISGGEGTDTQYF	TGCGCCAGCAGCCAAAAGATCAGCGGGGGGGAGGGCACAGATACGCAGTATTTT
TRBV29-1	.	once	TRBJ2-1	CSVVRLGRINEQFF	TGCAGCGTTGTCCGACTCGGCCGTATAAATGAGCAGTTCTTC
TRBV6-6	.	few	TRBJ1-4	CASGQTGQSGYKLFF	TGTGCCAGCGGCCAAACCGGACAGTCAGGGTATAAACTGTTTTTT
TRBV9	TRBD1	.	TRBJ2-2	CASSGTGGATGELFF	TGTGCCAGCAGCGGAACAGGGGGCGCGACCGGGGAGCTGTTTTTT
TRBV19	TRBD2	.	TRBJ2-1	CASSIAGGYYNEQFF	TGTGCCAGTAGTATTGCGGGAGGTTACTACAATGAGCAGTTCTTC
TRBV2	TRBD1	few	TRBJ2-5	CASRTGVETQYF	TGTGCCAGCAGGACAGGGGTAGAGACCCAGTACTTC
TRBV30	.	.	TRBJ1-5	CAWSVSRASNQPQHF	TGTGCCTGGAGTGTATCCAGGGCTAGCAATCAGCCCCAGCATTTT
TRBV7-2	.	few	TRBJ1-5	CASSRGGFGQPQHF	TGTGCCAGCAGCCGGGGAGGGTTCGGCCAGCCCCAGCATTTT
TRBV30	.	.	TRBJ2-2	CAWSSNTGELFF	TGTGCCTGGAGTTCAAACACCGGGGAGCTGTTTTTT
TRBV30	TRBD2	.	TRBJ2-1	CAWSSLAGVVNEQFF	TGTGCCTGGAGTTCGCTAGCGGGAGTTGTCAATGAGCAGTTCTTC
TRBV5-6	.	.	TRBJ2-1	CASSLVENEQFF	TGCGCCAGCAGCTTGGTGGAGAATGAGCAGTTCTTC
TRBV9	.	.	TRBJ2-6	CASSVGQTGANVLTF	TGTGCCAGCAGCGTAGGACAGACTGGGGCCAACGTCCTGACTTTC